This T cell receptor (beta chain) is drawn from a study of blood T cell repertoires in COVID-19. Profiled with immunoSEQ multiplex PCR; TCRdb holds only in-frame clones, not every one. Of 100,000 to 150,000 clones listed, around nine tenths were seen once; the top ten hold 1.2%. The CDR3 covers 15 residues. Germline CDR1 reads ENHRY; CDR2 reads SYGVKD. Trimming pared 4 bases from V and 3 bases from J, leaving 12 bases between. Sequencing was carried out using peripheral blood. The TCR originated in a woman older than 75 with acute or convalescent COVID-19. The genes are TRBV10-3 and TRBJ1-4; D not resolved. CDR3 coding DNA: TGTGCCATCAGTGGAGGCCTCGTCGCTAATGAAAAACTGTTTTTT. Translated: CAISGGLVANEKLFF.